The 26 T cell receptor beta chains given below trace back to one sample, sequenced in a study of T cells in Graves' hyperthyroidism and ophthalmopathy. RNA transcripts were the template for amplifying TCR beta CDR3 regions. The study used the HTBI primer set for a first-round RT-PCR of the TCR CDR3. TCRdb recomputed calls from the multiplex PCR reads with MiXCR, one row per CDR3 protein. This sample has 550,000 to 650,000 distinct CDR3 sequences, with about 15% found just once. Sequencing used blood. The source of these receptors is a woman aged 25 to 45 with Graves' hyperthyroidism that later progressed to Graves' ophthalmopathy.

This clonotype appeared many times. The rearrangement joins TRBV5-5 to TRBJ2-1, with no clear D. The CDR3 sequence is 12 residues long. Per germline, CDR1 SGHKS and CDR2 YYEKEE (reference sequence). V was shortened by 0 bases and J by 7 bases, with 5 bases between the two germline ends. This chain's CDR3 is CASSLVENEQFF. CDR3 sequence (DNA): TGTGCCAGCAGCTTGGTTGAAAATGAGCAGTTCTTC. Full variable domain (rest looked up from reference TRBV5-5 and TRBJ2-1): DAGVTQSPTHLIKTRGQQVTLRCSPISGHKSVSWYQQVLGQGPQFIFQYYEKEERGRGNFPDRFSARQFPNYSSELNVNALLLGDSALYLCASSLVENEQFFGPGTRLTVL.

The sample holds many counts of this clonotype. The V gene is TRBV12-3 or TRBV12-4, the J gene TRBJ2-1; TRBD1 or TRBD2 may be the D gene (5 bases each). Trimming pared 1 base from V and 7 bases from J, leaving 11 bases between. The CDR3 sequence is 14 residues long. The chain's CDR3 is CASSLGGIINEQFF. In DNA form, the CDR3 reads TGTGCCAGCAGTTTAGGGGGGATTATAAATGAGCAGTTCTTC.

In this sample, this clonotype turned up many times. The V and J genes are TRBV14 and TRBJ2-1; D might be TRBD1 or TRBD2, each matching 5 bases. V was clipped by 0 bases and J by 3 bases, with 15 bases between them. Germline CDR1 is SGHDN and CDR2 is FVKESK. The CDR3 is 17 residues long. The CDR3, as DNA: TGTGCCAGCAGCCAAGATCTAGGGACGCATAACTACAATGAGCAGTTCTTC. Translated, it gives CASSQDLGTHNYNEQFF.

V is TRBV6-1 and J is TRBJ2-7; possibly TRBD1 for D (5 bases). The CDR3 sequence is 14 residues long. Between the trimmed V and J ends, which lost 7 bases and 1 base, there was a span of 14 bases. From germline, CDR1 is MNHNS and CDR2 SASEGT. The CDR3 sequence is CASTTRGSSYEQYF. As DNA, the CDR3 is TGTGCCAGCACCACAAGGGGCTCTTCCTACGAGCAGTACTTC.

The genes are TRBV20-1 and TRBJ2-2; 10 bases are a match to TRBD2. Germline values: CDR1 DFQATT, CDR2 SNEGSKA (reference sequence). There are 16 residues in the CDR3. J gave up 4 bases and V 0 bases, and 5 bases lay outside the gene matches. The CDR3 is CSARDVASGSTGELFF. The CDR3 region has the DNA TGCAGTGCTAGAGATGTGGCTAGCGGGAGCACCGGGGAGCTGTTTTTT.

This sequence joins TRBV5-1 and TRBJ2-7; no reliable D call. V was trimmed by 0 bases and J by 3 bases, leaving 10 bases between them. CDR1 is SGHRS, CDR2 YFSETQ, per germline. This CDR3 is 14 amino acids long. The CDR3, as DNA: TGCGCCAGCAGCTTGGGGGTGAAGGGCTACGAGCAGTACTTC. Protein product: CASSLGVKGYEQYF.

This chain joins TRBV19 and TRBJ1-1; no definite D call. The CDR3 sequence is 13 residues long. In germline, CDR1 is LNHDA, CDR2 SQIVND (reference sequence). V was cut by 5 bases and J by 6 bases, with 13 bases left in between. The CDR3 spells CASSWDWRAEAFF. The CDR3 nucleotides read TGTGCCAGTAGTTGGGATTGGAGGGCTGAAGCTTTCTTT.

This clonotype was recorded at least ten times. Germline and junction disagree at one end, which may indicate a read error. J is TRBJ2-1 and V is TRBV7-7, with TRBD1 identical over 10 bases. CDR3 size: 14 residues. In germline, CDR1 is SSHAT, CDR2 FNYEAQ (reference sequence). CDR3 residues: CASSSGTGDDEQFF. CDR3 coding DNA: TGTGCTAGCAGCTCCGGGACAGGGGACGATGAGCAGTTCTTC. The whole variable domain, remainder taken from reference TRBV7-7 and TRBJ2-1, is GAGVSQSPRYKVTKRGQDVTLRCDPISSHATLYWYQQALGQGPEFLTYFNYEAQPDKSGLPSDRFSAERPEGSISTLTIQRTEQRDSAMYRCASSSGTGDDEQFFGPGTRLTVL.

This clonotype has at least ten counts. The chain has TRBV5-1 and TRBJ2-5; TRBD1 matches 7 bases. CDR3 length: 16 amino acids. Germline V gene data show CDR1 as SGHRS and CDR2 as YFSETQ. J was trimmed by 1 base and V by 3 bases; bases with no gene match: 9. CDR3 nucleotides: TGCGCCAGCAGCTCCCCACCGGGACAGTTCCAAGAGACCCAGTACTTC. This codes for CASSSPPGQFQETQYF.

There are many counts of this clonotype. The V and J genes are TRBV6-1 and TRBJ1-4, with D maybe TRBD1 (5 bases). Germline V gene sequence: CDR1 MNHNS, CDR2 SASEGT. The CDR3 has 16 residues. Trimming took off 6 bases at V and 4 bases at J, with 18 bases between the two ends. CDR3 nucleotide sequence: TGTGCCAGCAGCCCCTTCGGGTGGGGCCGTAATGAAAAACTGTTTTTT. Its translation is CASSPFGWGRNEKLFF.

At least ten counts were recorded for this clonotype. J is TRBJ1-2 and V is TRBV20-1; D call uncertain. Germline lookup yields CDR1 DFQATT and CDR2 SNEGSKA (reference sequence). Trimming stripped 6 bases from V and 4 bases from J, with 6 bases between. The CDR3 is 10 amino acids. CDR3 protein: CSADFYGYTF. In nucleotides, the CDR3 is TGCAGTGCCGACTTCTATGGCTACACCTTC.

The CDR3 sequence is CASSLEGSSYGYTF. Here the CDR3 DNA reads TGTGCCAGCAGTTTAGAGGGCAGTAGCTATGGCTACACCTTC. The chain employs TRBV12-3 or TRBV12-4 and TRBJ1-2; no definite D call. V gave up 1 base and J gave up 4 bases, with 10 bases separating them. This CDR3 contains 14 residues.

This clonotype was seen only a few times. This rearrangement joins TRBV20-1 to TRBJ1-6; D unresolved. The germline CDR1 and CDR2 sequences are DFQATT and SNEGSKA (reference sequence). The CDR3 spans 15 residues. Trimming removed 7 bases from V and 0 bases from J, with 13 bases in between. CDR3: CSVETLSSYNSPLHF. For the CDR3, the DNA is TGCAGTGTGGAGACCTTGAGCTCCTATAATTCACCCCTCCACTTT.

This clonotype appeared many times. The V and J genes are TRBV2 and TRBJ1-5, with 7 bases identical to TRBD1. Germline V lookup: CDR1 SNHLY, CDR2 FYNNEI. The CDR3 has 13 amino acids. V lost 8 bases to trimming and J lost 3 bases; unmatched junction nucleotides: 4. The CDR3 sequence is CASGDSYNQPQHF. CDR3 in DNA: TGTGCCAGCGGGGACAGCTACAATCAGCCCCAGCATTTT.

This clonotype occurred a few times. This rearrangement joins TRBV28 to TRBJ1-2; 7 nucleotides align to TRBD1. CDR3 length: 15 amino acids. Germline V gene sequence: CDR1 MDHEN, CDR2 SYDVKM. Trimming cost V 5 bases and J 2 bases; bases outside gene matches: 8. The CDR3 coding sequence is TGTGCCAGCAGTCGCCCGACAGGGCTCAACTATGGCTACACCTTC. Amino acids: CASSRPTGLNYGYTF.

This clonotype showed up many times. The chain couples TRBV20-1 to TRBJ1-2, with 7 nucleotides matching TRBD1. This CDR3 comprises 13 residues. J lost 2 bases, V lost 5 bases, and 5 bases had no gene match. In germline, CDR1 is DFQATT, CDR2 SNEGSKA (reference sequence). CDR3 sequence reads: CSAPDRTNYGYTF. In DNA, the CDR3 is TGCAGTGCTCCGGACAGGACGAACTATGGCTACACCTTC.

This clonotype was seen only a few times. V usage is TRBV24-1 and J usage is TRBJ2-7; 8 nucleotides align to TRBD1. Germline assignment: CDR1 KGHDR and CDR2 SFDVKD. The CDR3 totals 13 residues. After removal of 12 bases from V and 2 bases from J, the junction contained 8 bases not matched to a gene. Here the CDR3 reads CAVGQGPAYEQYF. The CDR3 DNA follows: TGTGCCGTCGGACAGGGACCAGCCTACGAGCAGTACTTC.

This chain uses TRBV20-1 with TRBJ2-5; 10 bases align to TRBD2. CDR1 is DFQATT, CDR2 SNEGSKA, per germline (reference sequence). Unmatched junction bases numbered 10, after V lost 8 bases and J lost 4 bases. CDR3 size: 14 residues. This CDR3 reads CSTSGTSDLETQYF. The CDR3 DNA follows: TGCAGTACATCCGGGACTAGCGACCTAGAGACCCAGTACTTC.

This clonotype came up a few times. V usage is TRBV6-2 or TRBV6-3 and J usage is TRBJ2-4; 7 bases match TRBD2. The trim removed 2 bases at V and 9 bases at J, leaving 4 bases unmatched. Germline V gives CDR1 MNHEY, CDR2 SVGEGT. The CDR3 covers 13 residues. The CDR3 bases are TGTGCCAGCAGTTACAAAGCGGGACTCATTCAGTACTTC. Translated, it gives CASSYKAGLIQYF.

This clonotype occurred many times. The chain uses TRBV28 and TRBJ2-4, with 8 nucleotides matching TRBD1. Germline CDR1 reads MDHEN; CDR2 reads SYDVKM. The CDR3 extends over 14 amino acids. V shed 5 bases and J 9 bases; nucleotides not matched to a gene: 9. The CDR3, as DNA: TGTGCCAGCAGTCCCTGGACAGGGCCCGGCATTCAGTACTTC. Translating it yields CASSPWTGPGIQYF. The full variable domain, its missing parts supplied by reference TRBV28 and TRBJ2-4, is DVKVTQSSRYLVKRTGEKVFLECVQDMDHENMFWYRQDPGLGLRLIYFSYDVKMKEKGDIPEGYSVSREKKERFSLILESASTNQTSMYLCASSPWTGPGIQYFGAGTRLSVL.

The CDR3 protein is CASSLGPLLRSPSTDTQYF. DNA of the CDR3: TGTGCCAGCAGCTTAGGCCCCCTTCTGAGGTCCCCTAGCACAGATACGCAGTATTTT. The V call is TRBV11-2, the J call TRBJ2-3; unclear D gene. The germline gives CDR1 SGHAT, CDR2 FQNNGV. This CDR3 spans 19 amino acids. Deletions cut 1 base from V and 0 bases from J, with 20 bases between.

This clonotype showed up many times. The CDR3 protein is CASSIARTSGRIWEQYF. CDR3 DNA: TGTGCCAGTAGTATAGCTCGGACTAGCGGGAGAATTTGGGAGCAGTACTTC. The chain uses TRBV19 and TRBJ2-7; TRBD2 matches at 13 bases. The CDR3 length is 17 residues. V lost 1 base, J lost 7 bases, and 10 bases stayed unmatched. Germline V gene data show CDR1 as LNHDA and CDR2 as SQIVND (reference sequence).

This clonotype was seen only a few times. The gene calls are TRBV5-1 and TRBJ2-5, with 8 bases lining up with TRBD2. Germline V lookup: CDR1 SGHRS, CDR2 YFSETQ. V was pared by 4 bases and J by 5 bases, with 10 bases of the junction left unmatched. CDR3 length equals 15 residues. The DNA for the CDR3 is TGCGCCAGCAGCCCGACAGCGGGGGTTGGGGAGACCCAGTACTTC. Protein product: CASSPTAGVGETQYF.

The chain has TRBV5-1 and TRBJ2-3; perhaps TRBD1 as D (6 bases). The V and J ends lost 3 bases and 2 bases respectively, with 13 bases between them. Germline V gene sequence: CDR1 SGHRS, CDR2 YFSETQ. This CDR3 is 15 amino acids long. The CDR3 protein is CASSSAGQTTDTQYF. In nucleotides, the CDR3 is TGCGCCAGCAGCTCTGCCGGACAGACCACAGATACGCAGTATTTT.

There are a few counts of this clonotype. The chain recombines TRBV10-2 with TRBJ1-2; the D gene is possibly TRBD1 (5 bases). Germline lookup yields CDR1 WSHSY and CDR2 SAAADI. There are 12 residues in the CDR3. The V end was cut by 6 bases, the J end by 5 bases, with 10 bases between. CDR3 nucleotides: TGCGCCAGCAGATCGGGGGAGTATGGCTACACCTTC. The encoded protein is CASRSGEYGYTF.

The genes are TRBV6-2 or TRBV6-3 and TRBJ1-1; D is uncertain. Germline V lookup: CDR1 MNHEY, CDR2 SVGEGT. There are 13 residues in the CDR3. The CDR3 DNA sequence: TGTGCGTGTGGATACCGGCCGAACACTGAAGCTTTCTTT. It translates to CACGYRPNTEAFF.